A single sample gave rise to the 28 T cell receptor beta chains below, sequenced in a study. Using its own MiXCR run on the 5' RACE reads, TCRdb lists one record per CDR3 protein. This table has about 50,000 distinct CDR3 sequences, about 28% appearing once. The sample comprised naive CD4+ T cells sorted from blood. The subset denotes: naive CD4+ T cells, CD4+CD45RA+CD25-. The receptors were sampled from a female donor with breast cancer.

The chain employs TRBV2 and TRBJ1-4, with 10 bases matching TRBD1. Trimming cost V 2 bases and J 3 bases; bases outside gene matches: 6. CDR3 length equals 17 residues. The germline gives CDR1 SNHLY, CDR2 FYNNEI. CDR3 protein: CASSEIRQGAANEKLFF. CDR3 DNA sequence: TGTGCCAGCAGTGAAATTAGACAGGGGGCGGCTAATGAAAAACTGTTTTTT.

V gene TRBV6-2 or TRBV6-3 combines with J gene TRBJ2-7; D uncertain. With 2 bases removed from V and 8 bases from J, the gap between germline ends came to 10 bases. Germline V gene sequence: CDR1 MNHEY, CDR2 SVGEGT. CDR3 length equals 12 residues. The CDR3 DNA reads TGTGCCAGCAGTTACCCCCTGGGGAAGCAGTACTTC. Translation: CASSYPLGKQYF.

In its sample, this clonotype was seen many times. The V and J genes are TRBV27 and TRBJ2-3; D call uncertain. Germline V gives CDR1 MNHEY, CDR2 SMNVEV (reference sequence). Trimming cost V 7 bases and J 4 bases, with 12 bases left between them. This CDR3 has 13 residues. The CDR3 region is CASKLSPADTQYF. CDR3 coding DNA: TGTGCCAGCAAATTGAGCCCGGCAGATACGCAGTATTTT.

This clonotype was found a few times. The CDR3 loop is CASSPGQGASQPQHF. CDR3 nucleotides: TGTGCCAGCAGTCCGGGACAGGGGGCTAGTCAGCCCCAGCATTTT. The gene calls are TRBV28 and TRBJ1-5; TRBD1 aligns across 12 bases. Germline assignment: CDR1 MDHEN and CDR2 SYDVKM. The CDR3 is 15 amino acids. Trimming cost V 5 bases and J 6 bases; bases outside gene matches: 5.

This clonotype showed up many times. One end of the junction varies from germline; a read error may be responsible. The chain is built from TRBV5-1 and TRBJ2-3, with D perhaps TRBD1 (6 bases). Germline assignment: CDR1 SGHRS and CDR2 YFSETQ. This CDR3 contains 15 residues. CDR3 bases: TGCGCCACCAGCGCCGGACAGTTAAGGAGAGATACGCAGTATTTT. This translates into CATSAGQLRRDTQYF.

This clonotype was observed a handful of times. The chain combines TRBV12-3 or TRBV12-4 with TRBJ2-1, with D possibly TRBD2 on 6 matching bases. The CDR3 has 16 residues. The V gene lost 6 bases and the J gene lost 3 bases, with 18 bases spanning the gap. The CDR3 is CASSPLGLAVYNEQFF. The CDR3 coding sequence is TGTGCCAGCAGCCCCCTAGGGTTAGCGGTCTACAATGAGCAGTTCTTC.

J is TRBJ2-5 and V is TRBV24-1; TRBD2 matches at 8 bases. The CDR3 runs 16 residues. V was pared by 1 base and J by 1 base, with 4 bases of the junction left unmatched. Germline assignment: CDR1 KGHDR and CDR2 SFDVKD. As DNA, the CDR3 is TGTGCCACCAGTGATTTTACTAGCGGATTCCAAGAGACCCAGTACTTC. Its protein product is CATSDFTSGFQETQYF.

On this clonotype: Given the absence of the conserved phenylalanine or tryptophan at the CDR3 end, a read error is likely. The rearrangement uses TRBV20-1 and TRBJ2-5; 11 bases map to TRBD1. With 4 bases clipped from V and 5 bases from J, the junction kept 12 bases outside the gene matches. This CDR3 comprises 16 residues. CDR1 is DFQATT and CDR2 is SNEGSKA in the germline V gene (reference sequence). The CDR3 reads CSATQRTGGAGETQYL. In nucleotides, the CDR3 is TGCAGTGCTACCCAGCGGACAGGGGGCGCGGGGGAGACCCAGTACCTC.

V and J are TRBV4-3 and TRBJ2-7; D uncertain. Trimming took off 2 bases at V and 7 bases at J, with 9 bases between the two ends. The CDR3 is 12 amino acids. Germline V gene sequence: CDR1 LGHNA, CDR2 YSLEER. The CDR3 sequence: CASSQRFGEQYF. The CDR3 DNA reads TGCGCCAGCAGCCAAAGATTCGGGGAGCAGTACTTC.

In DNA form, the CDR3 reads TGCGCCAGCAAACGGAAACAGGGGATCTACGAGCAGTACTTC. Its translation: CASKRKQGIYEQYF. The gene calls are TRBV10-1 and TRBJ2-7; 7 nucleotides match TRBD1. There are 14 residues in the CDR3. Germline CDR1 and CDR2: WNHNN and SYGVQD (reference sequence). The junction had 9 bases not matched to a gene; V was cut back by 7 bases and J by 3 bases.

This clonotype came up many times. This chain joins TRBV29-1 and TRBJ1-1; the D is unclear. The germline V and J ends were trimmed by 0 bases and 3 bases, with 5 bases remaining between them. The length of the CDR3 is 12 residues. Germline V gene data show CDR1 as SQVTM and CDR2 as ANQGSEA. The CDR3 DNA reads TGCAGCGTTGAAGATGGGTACACTGAAGCTTTCTTT. Translation: CSVEDGYTEAFF.

In this sample, this clonotype turned up many times. The gene calls are TRBV10-3 and TRBJ2-5, with TRBD2 identical over 12 bases. With V trimmed by 5 bases and J by 1 base, 5 bases remained unmatched. The CDR3 contains 16 residues. Germline V CDR1 and CDR2: ENHRY, SYGVKD. The CDR3 DNA reads as TGTGCCATCAGTACCTCTAGCGGGGGGGCCCAAGAGACCCAGTACTTC. Translating it yields CAISTSSGGAQETQYF.

This chain uses TRBV5-1 with TRBJ2-1, with D tentatively TRBD1 (5 bases). This CDR3 has 15 residues. In germline, CDR1 is SGHRS, CDR2 YFSETQ. Deletions cut 0 bases from V and 1 base from J, with 8 bases between. CDR3 residues: CASSLDQGSYNEQFF. The CDR3 DNA sequence: TGCGCCAGCAGCTTGGATCAGGGATCCTACAATGAGCAGTTCTTC.

There are many counts of this clonotype. The chain joins TRBV6-2 or TRBV6-3 to TRBJ2-1; 11 nucleotides line up with TRBD2. Germline trimming cut 6 bases from V and 0 bases from J; bases unmatched to any gene: 4. Germline loops: CDR1 MNHEY, CDR2 SVGEGT. The CDR3 length is 16 residues. CDR3 sequence (DNA): TGTGCCAGCAGACGGACTAGCGGGTCCTCCTACAATGAGCAGTTCTTC. Translated: CASRRTSGSSYNEQFF.

The chain links TRBV4-1 to TRBJ1-6, with D unresolved. CDR1 is MGHRA, CDR2 YSYEKL, per germline. V lost 2 bases and J 10 bases, leaving 6 bases between the germline ends. The CDR3 runs to 12 residues. The CDR3 DNA follows: TGCGCCAGCAGCCAACCGCGCTCACCCCTCCACTTT. Its translation: CASSQPRSPLHF.

This chain joins TRBV24-1 and TRBJ1-4; 7 nucleotides align to TRBD1. V dropped 0 bases and J dropped 5; count of bases not matched to a gene: 8. The CDR3 has 17 residues. CDR1 and CDR2 (germline): KGHDR, SFDVKD. CDR3 nucleotides: TGTGCCACCAGTGATTTGCGGGGGGACAGTCAAAATGAAAAACTGTTTTTT. The encoded protein is CATSDLRGDSQNEKLFF.

This clonotype appeared a few times. The chain links TRBV6-5 to TRBJ2-1; D possibly uses TRBD1 or TRBD2 (5 bases each). Germline V CDR1 and CDR2: MNHEY, SVGAGI. Trimming removed 6 bases from V and 4 bases from J, with 10 bases in between. The CDR3 is made up of 13 amino acids. The CDR3 DNA is TGTGCCAGCAGGAGGGACCCTTACAATGAGCAGTTCTTC. It translates to CASRRDPYNEQFF.

V usage is TRBV7-2 and J usage is TRBJ1-1; D remains unclear. V gave up 1 base and J gave up 5 bases, with 11 bases separating them. This CDR3 spans 14 amino acids. Germline V gene data show CDR1 as SGHTA and CDR2 as FQGNSA. CDR3 in amino acids: CASSLEGSLTEAFF. The DNA for the CDR3 is TGTGCCAGCAGCTTAGAGGGCAGTTTGACTGAAGCTTTCTTT.

The rearrangement uses TRBV5-4 and TRBJ1-2, with D hard to call. The CDR3 has 14 residues. V was shortened by 3 bases and J by 7 bases, with 16 bases between the two germline ends. The germline CDR1 and CDR2 sequences are SGHNT and YYREEE (reference sequence). Here the CDR3 reads CASSSGRRYGGYTF. CDR3 nucleotides: TGTGCCAGCAGCTCCGGGAGGAGATATGGTGGCTACACCTTC.

This clonotype was picked up a small number of times. The rearrangement joins TRBV7-8 to TRBJ2-3, with TRBD1 matching 8 bases. Trimming at V came to 8 bases and at J to 7 bases, leaving 5 bases not matched to a gene. Germline V gives CDR1 SGHVS, CDR2 FQNEAQ. This CDR3 is 12 amino acids long. CDR3 nucleotides: TGTGCCAGCGGACAGGGCACCCATACGCAGTATTTT. Protein product: CASGQGTHTQYF.

The chain joins TRBV6-4 to TRBJ1-6, with D possibly TRBD1 on 5 matching bases. This CDR3 has 20 amino acids. Per the germline V gene, CDR1 is MRHNA and CDR2 is SNTAGT. With 1 base removed from V and 3 bases from J, the gap between germline ends came to 22 bases. This CDR3 reads CASSDWYRLPIKIYNSPLHF. The CDR3 nucleotides read TGTGCCAGCAGTGACTGGTACAGGCTTCCGATCAAAATCTATAATTCACCCCTCCACTTT.

This clonotype was recorded a few times. The rearrangement joins TRBV7-2 to TRBJ2-1, with 7 bases that match TRBD1. CDR3 length: 15 residues. Germline V gene sequence: CDR1 SGHTA, CDR2 FQGNSA. Trimming took 1 base from V and 4 from J; bases not matched to a gene: 4. The CDR3 is CASSLGPGQYNEQFF. DNA of the CDR3: TGTGCCAGCAGCTTAGGCCCGGGACAGTACAATGAGCAGTTCTTC.

J is TRBJ2-3 and V is TRBV6-2 or TRBV6-3, with 8 bases fitting TRBD2. Germline values: CDR1 MNHEY, CDR2 SVGEGT. The CDR3 has 14 amino acids. Losses at the gene ends were 6 bases for V and 3 bases for J; bases not matched to a gene: 5. This CDR3 reads CASRKGLGTDTQYF. The CDR3 DNA is TGTGCCAGCAGAAAGGGACTAGGAACAGATACGCAGTATTTT.

V usage is TRBV18 and J usage is TRBJ1-6; 10 nucleotides agree with TRBD1. Germline V gene data show CDR1 as KGHSH and CDR2 as LQKENI. CDR3 length: 17 amino acids. The V segment lost 3 bases and the J segment 9 bases; nucleotides outside the gene matches: 11. CDR3 region: CASSPITGQGEGSPLHF. Here the CDR3 DNA reads TGTGCCAGCTCACCCATTACTGGACAGGGGGAAGGTTCACCCCTCCACTTT.

The gene calls are TRBV20-1 and TRBJ2-1, with 10 nucleotides matching TRBD2. Per germline, CDR1 DFQATT and CDR2 SNEGSKA (reference sequence). The J segment lost 5 bases and the V segment lost 3 bases, leaving 7 bases of the junction unmatched. This CDR3 has 15 residues. Here the CDR3 reads CSASGLAEGHNEQFF. The CDR3 DNA follows: TGCAGTGCTAGTGGACTAGCGGAGGGCCACAATGAGCAGTTCTTC.

The rearrangement uses TRBV12-3 or TRBV12-4 and TRBJ1-1; D is perhaps TRBD1 (5 bases). The CDR3 is 15 residues long. The ends were cut back, 3 bases at V and 8 bases at J, with 19 bases in the middle. The CDR3 protein is CASSFSVSGPREAFF. In DNA form, the CDR3 reads TGTGCCAGCAGTTTTTCAGTGTCAGGGCCTCGGGAAGCTTTCTTT.

The table lists this clonotype with a few counts. V is TRBV12-3 or TRBV12-4 and J is TRBJ1-1, with D perhaps TRBD1 (5 bases). Trimming left V 3 bases short and J 2 bases short, with 13 bases between. The CDR3 runs 15 residues. This CDR3 is CASSFSRAKNTEAFF. In DNA, the CDR3 is TGTGCCAGCAGTTTCAGCAGGGCCAAAAACACTGAAGCTTTCTTT.

The chain has TRBV6-1 and TRBJ1-6; no definite D call. Germline CDR1 MNHNS, CDR2 SASEGT. The CDR3 totals 14 residues. V was cut by 1 base and J by 9 bases, with 10 bases left in between. CDR3 in amino acids: CASSEDTASSPLHF. The CDR3, as DNA: TGTGCCAGCAGTGAAGACACTGCTAGTTCACCCCTCCACTTT.